This entry features one T cell receptor beta chain sequence. Indicated time point: peripheral blood 6 weeks after treatment start. This record belongs to a study of PD-L1 blockade in urothelial cancer. This table comes from immunoSEQ multiplex PCR, and its TCRdb copy is limited to in-frame clones, with some not included. The sample has around 66,000 clones, 88% seen once. V was clipped by 0 bases and J by 3 bases; unmatched bases: 8. CDR1 and CDR2 (germline): SGHDT, YYEEEE. The CDR3 is 16 residues long. The TCR was taken from a man in his sixties with urothelial cancer. Specimen: PBMCs, collected around atezolizumab (anti-PD-L1) treatment. This sequence joins TRBV5-6 and TRBJ2-7, with 8 bases fitting TRBD2. The CDR3 spells CASSLDVAGPLYEQYF. DNA of the CDR3: TGTGCCAGCAGCTTGGACGTAGCGGGACCCCTCTACGAGCAGTACTTC.